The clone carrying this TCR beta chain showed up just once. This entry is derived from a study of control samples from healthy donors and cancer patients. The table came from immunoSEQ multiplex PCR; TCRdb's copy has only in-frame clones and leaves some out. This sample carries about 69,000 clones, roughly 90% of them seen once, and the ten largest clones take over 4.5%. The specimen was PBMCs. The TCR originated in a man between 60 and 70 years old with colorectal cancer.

DNA of the CDR3: TGTGCCAGCAAAGGGGGTCTTGGCTACACCTTC. Translation: CASKGGLGYTF. The chain employs TRBV2 and TRBJ1-2; a weak D match, TRBD1 (6 bases). From germline, CDR1 is SNHLY and CDR2 FYNNEI. The CDR3 spans 11 residues. Trimming stripped 7 bases from V and 7 bases from J, with 10 bases between.